What follows is one TCR beta chain and its context. The record originates from a study of control samples from healthy donors and cancer patients. J was trimmed by 2 bases and V by 0 bases; bases with no gene match: 3. This CDR3 is 15 amino acids long. Here immunoSEQ multiplex PCR was the method, and the copy in TCRdb shows in-frame clones only, minus some. The sample includes around 170,000 clones, 90% to 95% of them seen just once. The chain links TRBV5-3 to TRBJ2-7, with 9 bases lining up with TRBD2. TRBV5-3 belongs to the ORF category, with a function that is uncertain. Sequencing was performed on blood. The TCR originated in a man aged 25 to 40 in good health. In nucleotides, the CDR3 is TGTGCCAGAAGCTTGGGCGGGGGGGGTACCTACGAGCAGTACTTC. Protein: CARSLGGGGTYEQYF.